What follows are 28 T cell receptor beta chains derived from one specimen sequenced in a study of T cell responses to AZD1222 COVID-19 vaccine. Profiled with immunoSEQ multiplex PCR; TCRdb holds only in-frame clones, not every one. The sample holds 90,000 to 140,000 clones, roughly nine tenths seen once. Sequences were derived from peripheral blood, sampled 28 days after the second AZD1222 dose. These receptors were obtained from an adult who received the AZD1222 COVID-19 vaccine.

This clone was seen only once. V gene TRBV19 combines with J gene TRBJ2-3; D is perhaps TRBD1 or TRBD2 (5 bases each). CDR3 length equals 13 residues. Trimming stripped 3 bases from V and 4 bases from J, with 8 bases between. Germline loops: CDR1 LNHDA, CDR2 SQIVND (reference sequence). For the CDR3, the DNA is TGTGCCAGTAGTATTGGGACCCCAGATACGCAGTATTTT. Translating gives CASSIGTPDTQYF.

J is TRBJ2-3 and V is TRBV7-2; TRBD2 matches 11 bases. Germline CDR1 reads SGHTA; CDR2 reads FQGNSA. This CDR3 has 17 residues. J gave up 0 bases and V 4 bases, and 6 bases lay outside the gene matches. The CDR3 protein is CASSSRLAGPSTDTQYF. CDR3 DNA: TGTGCCAGCAGCTCCAGACTAGCGGGACCTAGCACAGATACGCAGTATTTT.

Here the CDR3 DNA reads TGTGCCAGCAGTGGGAGGGTTTCTGGGGCCAACGTCCTGACTTTC. As protein: CASSGRVSGANVLTF. V usage is TRBV2 and J usage is TRBJ2-6; a possible D gene is TRBD2 (6 bases). The V and J ends lost 4 bases and 1 base respectively, with 8 bases between them. The length of the CDR3 is 15 residues. CDR1 and CDR2 (germline): SNHLY, FYNNEI. The entire variable domain, with the rest obtained from reference TRBV2 and TRBJ2-6, is as follows: EPEVTQTPSHQVTQMGQEVILRCVPISNHLYFYWYRQILGQKVEFLVSFYNNEISEKSEIFDDQFSVERPDGSNFTLKIRSTKLEDSAMYFCASSGRVSGANVLTFGAGSRLTVL.

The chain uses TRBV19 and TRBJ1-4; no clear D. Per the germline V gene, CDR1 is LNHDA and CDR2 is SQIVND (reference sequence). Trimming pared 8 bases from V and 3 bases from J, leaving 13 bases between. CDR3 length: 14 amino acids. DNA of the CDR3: TGTGCCAGTTCCGCCTCCCGGGCTAATGAAAAACTGTTTTTT. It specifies CASSASRANEKLFF.

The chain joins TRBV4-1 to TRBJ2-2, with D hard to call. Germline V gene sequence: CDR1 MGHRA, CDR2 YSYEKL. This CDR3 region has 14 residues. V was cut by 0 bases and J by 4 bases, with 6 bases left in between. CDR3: CASSQETGTGELFF. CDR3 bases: TGCGCCAGCAGCCAAGAAACGGGCACCGGGGAGCTGTTTTTT.

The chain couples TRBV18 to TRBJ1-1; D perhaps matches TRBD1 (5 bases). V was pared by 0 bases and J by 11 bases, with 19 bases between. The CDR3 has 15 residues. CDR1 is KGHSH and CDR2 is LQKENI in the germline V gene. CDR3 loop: CASSPPLRGGTGAFF. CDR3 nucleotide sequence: TGTGCCAGCTCACCACCTCTTCGTGGGGGTACGGGGGCTTTCTTT. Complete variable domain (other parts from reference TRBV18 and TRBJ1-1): NAGVMQNPRHLVRRRGQEARLRCSPMKGHSHVYWYRQLPEEGLKFMVYLQKENIIDESGMPKERFSAEFPKEGPSILRIQQVVRGDSAAYFCASSPPLRGGTGAFFGQGTRLTVV.

CDR3 protein: CASSLGDTEAFF. The CDR3 coding sequence is TGTGCCAGTTCTCTGGGGGACACTGAAGCTTTCTTT. The chain recombines TRBV19 with TRBJ1-1, with D possibly TRBD1 on 5 matching bases. The length of the CDR3 is 12 residues. V was trimmed by 8 bases and J by 3 bases, leaving 10 bases between them. Germline CDR1 LNHDA, CDR2 SQIVND (reference sequence). The variable domain in full, with the rest retrieved from reference TRBV19 and TRBJ1-1, is DGGITQSPKYLFRKEGQNVTLSCEQNLNHDAMYWYRQDPGQGLRLIYYSQIVNDFQKGDIAEGYSVSREKKESFPLTVTSAQKNPTAFYLCASSLGDTEAFFGQGTRLTVV.

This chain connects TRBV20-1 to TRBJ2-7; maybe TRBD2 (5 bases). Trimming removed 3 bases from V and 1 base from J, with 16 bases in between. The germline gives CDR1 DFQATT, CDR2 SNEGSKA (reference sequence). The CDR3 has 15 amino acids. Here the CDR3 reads CSASILRALSYEQYF. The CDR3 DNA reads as TGCAGTGCTAGTATTCTGCGGGCACTTTCCTACGAGCAGTACTTC.

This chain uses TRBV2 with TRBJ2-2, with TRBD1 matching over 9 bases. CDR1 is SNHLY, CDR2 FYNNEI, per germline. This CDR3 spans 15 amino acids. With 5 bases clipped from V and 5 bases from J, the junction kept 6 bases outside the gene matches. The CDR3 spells CASSLTGGWTGELFF. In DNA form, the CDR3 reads TGTGCCAGCAGTCTAACAGGGGGCTGGACCGGGGAGCTGTTTTTT.

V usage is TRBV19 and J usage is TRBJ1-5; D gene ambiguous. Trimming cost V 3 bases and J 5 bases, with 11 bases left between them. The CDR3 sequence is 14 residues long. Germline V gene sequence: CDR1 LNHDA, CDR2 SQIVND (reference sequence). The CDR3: CASSMTVTDQPQHF. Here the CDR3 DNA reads TGTGCCAGTAGTATGACGGTCACGGATCAGCCCCAGCATTTT.

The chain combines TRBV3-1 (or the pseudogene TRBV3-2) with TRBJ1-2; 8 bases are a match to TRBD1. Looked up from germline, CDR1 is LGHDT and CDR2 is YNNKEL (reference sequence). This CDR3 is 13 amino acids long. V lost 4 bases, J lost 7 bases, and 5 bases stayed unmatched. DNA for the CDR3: TGTGCCAGCAGCCCTAGACAGGGGCTTGGCTACACCTTC. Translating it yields CASSPRQGLGYTF.

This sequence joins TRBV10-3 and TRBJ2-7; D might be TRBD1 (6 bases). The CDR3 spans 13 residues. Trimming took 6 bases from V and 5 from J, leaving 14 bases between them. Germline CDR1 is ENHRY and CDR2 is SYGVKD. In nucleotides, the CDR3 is TGTGCCATCAGAGGCCGAGAGGGGGACGAGCAGTACTTC. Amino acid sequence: CAIRGREGDEQYF.

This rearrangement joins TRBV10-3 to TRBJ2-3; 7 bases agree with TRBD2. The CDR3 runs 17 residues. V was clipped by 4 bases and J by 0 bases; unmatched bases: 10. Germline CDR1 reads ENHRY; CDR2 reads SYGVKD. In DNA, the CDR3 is TGTGCCATCAGTGGAGGCCTAGCGGACGATAGCACAGATACGCAGTATTTT. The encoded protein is CAISGGLADDSTDTQYF.

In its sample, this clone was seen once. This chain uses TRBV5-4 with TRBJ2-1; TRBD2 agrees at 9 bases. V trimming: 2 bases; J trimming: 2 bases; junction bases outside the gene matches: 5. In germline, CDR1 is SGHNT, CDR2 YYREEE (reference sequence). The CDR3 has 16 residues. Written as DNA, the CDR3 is TGTGCCAGCAGCTTACCGACTAGCGGCGCCTACAATGAGCAGTTCTTC. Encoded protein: CASSLPTSGAYNEQFF.

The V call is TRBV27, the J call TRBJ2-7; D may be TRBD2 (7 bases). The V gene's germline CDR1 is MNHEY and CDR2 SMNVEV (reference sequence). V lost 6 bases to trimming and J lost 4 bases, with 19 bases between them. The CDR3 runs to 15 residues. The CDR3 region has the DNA TGTGCCAGCAGGCCGGGGGCGGGAGACCGATACGAGCAGTACTTC. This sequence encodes CASRPGAGDRYEQYF.

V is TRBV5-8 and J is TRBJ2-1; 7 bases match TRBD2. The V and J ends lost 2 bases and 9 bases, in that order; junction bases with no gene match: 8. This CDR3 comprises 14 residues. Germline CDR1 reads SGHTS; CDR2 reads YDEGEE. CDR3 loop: CASSFGLVSSEQFF. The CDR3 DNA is TGTGCCAGCAGCTTCGGACTAGTATCCTCTGAGCAGTTCTTC. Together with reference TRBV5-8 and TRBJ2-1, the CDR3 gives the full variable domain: EAGVTQSPTHLIKTRGQQATLRCSPISGHTSVYWYQQALGLGLQFLLWYDEGEERNRGNFPPRFSGRQFPNYSSELNVNALELEDSALYLCASSFGLVSSEQFFGPGTRLTVL.

The CDR3 nucleotides are TGTGCCTGGAGTGTTGAGGGGGCGGAAAATGAGCAGTTCTTC. It encodes CAWSVEGAENEQFF. The chain carries TRBV30 and TRBJ2-1; 7 positions agree with TRBD1. The J segment lost 7 bases and the V segment lost 0 bases, leaving 6 bases of the junction unmatched. This CDR3 comprises 14 residues. Per germline, CDR1 GTSNPN and CDR2 SVGIG (reference sequence). The full variable domain, in which reference TRBV30 and TRBJ2-1 provide the parts outside the CDR3, is SQTIHQWPATLVQPVGSPLSLECTVEGTSNPNLYWYRQAAGRGLQLLFYSVGIGQISSEVPQNLSASRPQDRQFILSSKKLLLSDSGFYLCAWSVEGAENEQFFGPGTRLTVL.

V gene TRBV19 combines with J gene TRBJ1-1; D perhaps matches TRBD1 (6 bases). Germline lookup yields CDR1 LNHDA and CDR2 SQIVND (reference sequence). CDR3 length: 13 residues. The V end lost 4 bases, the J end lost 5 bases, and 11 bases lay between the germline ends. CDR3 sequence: CASSTGGGTEAFF. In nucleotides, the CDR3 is TGTGCCAGTAGTACCGGGGGCGGGACTGAAGCTTTCTTT.

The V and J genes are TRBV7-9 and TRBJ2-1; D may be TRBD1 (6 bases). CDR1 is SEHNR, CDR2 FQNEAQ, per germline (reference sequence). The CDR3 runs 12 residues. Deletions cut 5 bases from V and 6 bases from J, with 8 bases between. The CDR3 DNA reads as TGTGCCAGCAGCCGAGGGGGCAATGAGCAGTTCTTC. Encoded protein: CASSRGGNEQFF.

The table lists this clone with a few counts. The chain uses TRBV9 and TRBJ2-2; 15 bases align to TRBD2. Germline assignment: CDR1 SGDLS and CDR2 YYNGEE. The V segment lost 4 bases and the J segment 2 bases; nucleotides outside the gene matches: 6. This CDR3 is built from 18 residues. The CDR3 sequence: CASSLGTSGRSNTGELFF. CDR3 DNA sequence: TGTGCCAGCAGCCTTGGGACTAGCGGGAGGTCTAACACCGGGGAGCTGTTTTTT.

DNA for the CDR3: TGTGCCAGCAGTGGGCTCTTAGGGCAGACCGAAGCTTTCTTT. Translation: CASSGLLGQTEAFF. The chain employs TRBV2 and TRBJ1-1; the D is unclear. V lost 4 bases and J lost 8, with 17 bases in between. The CDR3 extends over 14 amino acids. The germline CDR1 and CDR2 sequences are SNHLY and FYNNEI. Full variable domain (remainder filled in from reference TRBV2 and TRBJ1-1): EPEVTQTPSHQVTQMGQEVILRCVPISNHLYFYWYRQILGQKVEFLVSFYNNEISEKSEIFDDQFSVERPDGSNFTLKIRSTKLEDSAMYFCASSGLLGQTEAFFGQGTRLTVV.

The CDR3 DNA follows: TGCGCCAGCAGCACACAGGGACAGCGGCACACTGAAGCTTTCTTT. It yields the protein CASSTQGQRHTEAFF. This chain joins TRBV5-1 and TRBJ1-1; 7 positions match TRBD1. The CDR3 covers 15 residues. With V trimmed by 4 bases and J by 3 bases, 9 bases remained unmatched. The germline gives CDR1 SGHRS, CDR2 YFSETQ.

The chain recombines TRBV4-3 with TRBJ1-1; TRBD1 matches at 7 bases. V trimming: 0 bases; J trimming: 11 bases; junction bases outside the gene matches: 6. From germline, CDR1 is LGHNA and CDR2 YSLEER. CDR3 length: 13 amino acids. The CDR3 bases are TGCGCCAGCAGCCAAGAAATGGCGACAGGGGCTTTCTTT. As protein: CASSQEMATGAFF.

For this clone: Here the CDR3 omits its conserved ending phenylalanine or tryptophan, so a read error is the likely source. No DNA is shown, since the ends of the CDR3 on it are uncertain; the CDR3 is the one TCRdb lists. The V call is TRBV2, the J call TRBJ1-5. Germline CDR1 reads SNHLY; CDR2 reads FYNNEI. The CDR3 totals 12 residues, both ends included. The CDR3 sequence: CASREVGTGVVR.

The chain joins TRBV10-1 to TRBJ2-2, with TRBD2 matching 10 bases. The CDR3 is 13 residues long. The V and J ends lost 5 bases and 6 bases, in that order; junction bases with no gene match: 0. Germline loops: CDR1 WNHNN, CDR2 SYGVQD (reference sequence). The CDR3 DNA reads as TGCGCCAGCAGTAGCGGGAGGGCCGGGGAGCTGTTTTTT. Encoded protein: CASSSGRAGELFF.

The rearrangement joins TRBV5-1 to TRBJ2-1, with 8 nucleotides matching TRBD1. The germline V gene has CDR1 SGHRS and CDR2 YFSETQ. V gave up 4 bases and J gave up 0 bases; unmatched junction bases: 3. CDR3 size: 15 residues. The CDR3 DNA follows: TGCGCCAGCAGCAGCGGACAGGGCTCCTACAATGAGCAGTTCTTC. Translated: CASSSGQGSYNEQFF.

The CDR3, as DNA: TGCGCCAGCAGTGGAGGGAGTGGGGACACTGAAGCTTTCTTT. Translated, it gives CASSGGSGDTEAFF. The chain recombines TRBV10-1 with TRBJ1-1, with unresolved D. V was trimmed by 4 bases and J by 3 bases, leaving 12 bases between them. The CDR3 covers 14 residues. Germline V CDR1 and CDR2: WNHNN, SYGVQD (reference sequence).

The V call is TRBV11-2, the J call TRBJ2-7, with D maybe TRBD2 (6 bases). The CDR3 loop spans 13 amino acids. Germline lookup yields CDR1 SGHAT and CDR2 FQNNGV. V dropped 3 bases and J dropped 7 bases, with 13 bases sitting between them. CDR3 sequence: CASSFRRDGEQYF. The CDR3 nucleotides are TGTGCCAGCAGCTTTAGGAGGGACGGAGAGCAGTACTTC. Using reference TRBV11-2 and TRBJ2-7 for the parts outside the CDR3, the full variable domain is EAGVAQSPRYKIIEKRQSVAFWCNPISGHATLYWYQQILGQGPKLLIQFQNNGVVDDSQLPKDRFSAERLKGVDSTLKIQPAKLEDSAVYLCASSFRRDGEQYFGPGTRLTVT.